A selection of T cell receptor beta chains follows, all from one sample in a study of Ad26.COV2.S vaccination and SARS-CoV-2 variants. Assay: immunoSEQ multiplex PCR; the TCRdb copy retains only in-frame clones and omits some. Among 400,000 or so clones listed, 88% were seen once. The material sequenced was peripheral blood, taken in a trial of Ad26.COV2.S vaccine versus placebo. These receptors were obtained from a person aged 18 to 59 who received the Ad26.COV2.S COVID-19 vaccine or a placebo. CDR3s include the opening cysteine and the closing phenylalanine or tryptophan. The D gene is left open where the match is weak. Clone size, where shown, is once, few, many, or a class for clones that have expanded.

TRBV19	NA	NA	TRBJ2-1	CASSIGASLSYNEQFF	TGTGCCAGTAGTATAGGCGCATCCCTCTCCTACAATGAGCAGTTCTTC
TRBV6-5	NA	NA	TRBJ2-1	CASSYSRSSYNEQFF	TGTGCCAGCAGTTATTCTAGGAGCTCCTACAATGAGCAGTTCTTC
TRBV7-9	TRBD1	NA	TRBJ2-1	CASSSYWTGGSDEQFF	TGTGCCAGCAGCTCTTACTGGACAGGGGGCTCCGACGAGCAGTTCTTC
TRBV2	TRBD2	NA	TRBJ2-1	CASSDGVAGGYYEQFF	TGTGCCAGCAGTGACGGGGTAGCGGGGGGCTACTATGAGCAGTTCTTC
TRBV27	TRBD2	NA	TRBJ2-7	CASSSGSGGYEQYF	TGTGCCAGCAGTTCGGGGAGCGGGGGTTACGAGCAGTACTTC
TRBV10-2	NA	NA	TRBJ2-7	CASSEGQGRNEQYF	TGCGCCAGCAGTGAGGGCCAGGGGAGAAACGAGCAGTACTTC
TRBV19	NA	once	TRBJ1-1	CASSLGSEAFF	TGTGCCAGTAGTTTGGGCTCTGAAGCTTTCTTT
TRBV25-1	NA	NA	TRBJ2-1	CASSPWAVNEQFF	TGTGCCAGCAGTCCATGGGCGGTCAATGAGCAGTTCTTC
TRBV7-8	NA	NA	TRBJ2-7	CASSLGLVGDRYEQYF	TGTGCCAGCAGCTTAGGGCTCGTGGGGGATCGTTACGAGCAGTACTTC
TRBV6-5	NA	once	TRBJ1-6	CATGLATYNSPLHF	TGTGCCACGGGCCTGGCAACGTATAATTCACCCCTCCACTTT
TRBV5-6	TRBD2	NA	TRBJ2-3	CASSLGGGGTDTQYF	TGTGCCAGCAGCTTGGGCGGGGGAGGCACAGATACGCAGTATTTT
TRBV7-2	TRBD2	NA	TRBJ2-3	CASSFGGGQPDTQYF	TGTGCCAGCAGCTTCGGGGGGGGGCAGCCAGATACGCAGTATTTT
TRBV3-1/TRBV3-2	NA	NA	TRBJ1-1	CASSQDRSRTEAFF	TGTGCCAGCAGCCAAGATAGGTCACGGACTGAAGCTTTCTTT
TRBV7-8	NA	NA	TRBJ1-2	CASSPDQGNYGYTF	TGTGCCAGCAGCCCCGATCAGGGTAACTATGGCTACACCTTC
TRBV4-1	TRBD2	NA	TRBJ2-2	CASSLAGGWSGELFF	TGCGCCAGCAGTTTAGCGGGGGGGTGGTCCGGGGAGCTGTTTTTT
TRBV5-1	NA	NA	TRBJ1-6	CASSLGSDTNSPLHF	TGCGCCAGCAGCTTGGGCAGCGATACAAATTCACCCCTCCACTTT
TRBV2	NA	NA	TRBJ2-2	CASSVASGNTGELFF	TGTGCCAGCAGTGTCGCCTCGGGGAACACCGGGGAGCTGTTTTTT
TRBV14	NA	NA	TRBJ2-2	CASSQVKGLNTGELFF	TGTGCCAGCAGCCAAGTAAAGGGCCTGAACACCGGGGAGCTGTTTTTT
TRBV29-1	TRBD1	NA	TRBJ1-1	CSVAGQVNTEAFF	TGCAGCGTCGCGGGACAGGTGAACACTGAAGCTTTCTTT
TRBV4-1	NA	NA	TRBJ1-1	CASSQDGGGGTEAFF	TGCGCCAGCAGCCAAGATGGGGGGGGCGGCACTGAAGCTTTCTTT
TRBV7-8	NA	NA	TRBJ2-3	CASSLLVTDTQYF	TGTGCCAGCAGCTTATTGGTCACAGATACGCAGTATTTT
TRBV7-8	NA	once	TRBJ2-3	CASSWGPGLDTQYF	TGTGCCAGCAGCTGGGGACCGGGACTAGATACGCAGTATTTT
TRBV29-1	TRBD2	NA	TRBJ2-5	CSVEGTSGASRRTQYF	TGCAGCGTTGAGGGGACTAGCGGGGCTTCACGGAGGACCCAGTACTTC
TRBV3-1/TRBV3-2	NA	NA	TRBJ1-1	CASSQESQIEAFF	TGTGCCAGCAGCCAAGAGTCCCAGATTGAAGCTTTCTTT
TRBV4-1	NA	few	TRBJ1-1	CASSQEPGVNTEAFF	TGCGCCAGCAGCCAAGAGCCGGGGGTCAACACTGAAGCTTTCTTT
TRBV27	NA	NA	TRBJ2-3	CASSSGWPGQYF	TGTGCCAGCAGTTCAGGATGGCCGGGGCAGTATTTT
TRBV4-1	NA	NA	TRBJ1-6	CASSQALSSYNSPLHF	TGCGCCAGCAGCCAGGCTCTAAGCTCCTATAATTCACCCCTCCACTTT
TRBV5-1	NA	NA	TRBJ1-1	CASSLGLERNTEAFF	TGCGCCAGCAGCTTGGGGTTAGAAAGGAACACTGAAGCTTTCTTT
TRBV12-5	NA	once	TRBJ2-7	CASGLVGEQYF	TGTGCTAGTGGTTTGGTGGGGGAGCAGTACTTC
TRBV6-2/TRBV6-3	NA	NA	TRBJ2-7	CASSRVGYEQYF	TGTGCCAGCAGTCGTGTGGGCTACGAGCAGTACTTC
TRBV2	TRBD1	once	TRBJ2-3	CASRGDRASTDTQYF	TGTGCCAGCAGGGGAGACAGGGCAAGTACAGATACGCAGTATTTT
TRBV5-5	NA	NA	TRBJ1-4	CASSLLGGKLFF	TGTGCCAGCAGCTTGTTGGGAGGGAAACTGTTTTTT
TRBV4-3	TRBD2	NA	TRBJ2-3	CASSQDRGTTSTDTQYF	TGCGCCAGCAGCCAAGATCGAGGGACTACCTCCACAGATACGCAGTATTTT
TRBV4-1	NA	NA	TRBJ1-5	CASSQTGVGNQPQHF	TGCGCCAGCAGCCAAACGGGGGTAGGGAATCAGCCCCAGCATTTT
TRBV5-4	TRBD1	NA	TRBJ2-7	CASSDNRGDTYEQYF	TGTGCCAGCAGCGACAACAGGGGGGATACCTACGAGCAGTACTTC
TRBV2	TRBD1	few	TRBJ1-2	CASSGGQRRGYTF	TGTGCCAGCAGTGGGGGACAGAGAAGAGGCTACACCTTC
TRBV10-3	NA	NA	TRBJ2-2	CAISESPGENTGELFF	TGTGCCATCAGTGAGTCTCCCGGGGAGAACACCGGGGAGCTGTTTTTT
TRBV24-1	NA	NA	TRBJ2-6	CATSPASGANVLTF	TGTGCCACGAGCCCCGCCTCTGGGGCCAACGTCCTGACTTTC
TRBV25-1	NA	NA	TRBJ1-1	CASSVSVNTEAFF	TGTGCCAGCAGTGTATCGGTGAACACTGAAGCTTTCTTT
TRBV7-2	NA	NA	TRBJ2-7	CASSTVGISYEQYF	TGTGCCAGCAGCACCGTGGGTATTAGTTACGAGCAGTACTTC
TRBV6-5	NA	NA	TRBJ2-4	CASSFDSLGTNIQYF	TGTGCCAGCAGTTTTGACTCGTTAGGGACGAACATTCAGTACTTC
TRBV6-6	NA	NA	TRBJ1-2	CASSYQDSHYGYTF	TGTGCCAGCAGTTACCAGGACAGCCACTATGGCTACACCTTC
TRBV3-1/TRBV3-2	NA	NA	TRBJ2-1	CASSHLEGGANNEQFF	TGTGCCAGCAGCCACCTGGAGGGGGGGGCGAACAATGAGCAGTTCTTC
TRBV9	NA	NA	TRBJ2-3	CASSVGGADTQYF	TGTGCCAGCAGCGTAGGTGGTGCAGATACGCAGTATTTT
TRBV4-3	NA	NA	TRBJ2-2	CASSLRWASDNTGELFF	TGCGCCAGCAGCCTACGGTGGGCTAGCGATAACACCGGGGAGCTGTTTTTT
TRBV2	TRBD2	NA	TRBJ2-5	CASRSGGAREYF	TGTGCCAGCAGAAGCGGGGGGGCCCGTGAGTACTTC